The T cell receptor (beta chain) under discussion was sequenced for a study of cytomegalovirus exposure and HLA in healthy donors. Each donor's status was that of a healthy bone marrow donor. As regards this clone: The target antigen is unknown.

It was with 60 Vbeta and 13 Jbeta primers that the PCR ran. Assay used: immunoSEQ multiplex PCR; TCRdb lists only in-frame clones, some missing. The sample has fewer than 130,000 clones, around 87% seen once. Study-level findings and limits: Altogether, about 160 TCR beta chains were recorded as cytomegalovirus-associated.

The sequenced material came from PBMCs. The TCR originated in a man aged 40-49 years in good health and CMV-seronegative.

The DNA for the CDR3 is TGTGCCAGCAGCACCCGGGTTTCGCCCCTCCACTTT. It is translated as CASSTRVSPLHF. The chain joins TRBV6-5 to TRBJ1-6; unclear D gene. The CDR3 contains 12 residues. V was trimmed by 6 bases and J by 13 bases, leaving 13 bases between them. Germline V gene data show CDR1 as MNHEY and CDR2 as SVGAGI.